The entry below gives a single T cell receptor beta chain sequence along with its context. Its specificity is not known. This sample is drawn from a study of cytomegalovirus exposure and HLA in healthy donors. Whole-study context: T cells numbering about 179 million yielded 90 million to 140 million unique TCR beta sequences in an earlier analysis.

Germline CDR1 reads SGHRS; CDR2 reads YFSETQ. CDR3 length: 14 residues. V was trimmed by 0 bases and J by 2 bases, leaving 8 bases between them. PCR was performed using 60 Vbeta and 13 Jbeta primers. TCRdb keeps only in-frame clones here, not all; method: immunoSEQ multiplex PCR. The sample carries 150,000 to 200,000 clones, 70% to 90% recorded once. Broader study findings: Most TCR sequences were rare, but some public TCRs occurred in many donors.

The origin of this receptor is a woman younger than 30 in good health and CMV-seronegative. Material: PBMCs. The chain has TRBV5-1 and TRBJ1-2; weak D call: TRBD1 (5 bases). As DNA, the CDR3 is TGCGCCAGCAGCTTGGGGACACAGAACTATGGCTACACCTTC. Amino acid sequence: CASSLGTQNYGYTF.